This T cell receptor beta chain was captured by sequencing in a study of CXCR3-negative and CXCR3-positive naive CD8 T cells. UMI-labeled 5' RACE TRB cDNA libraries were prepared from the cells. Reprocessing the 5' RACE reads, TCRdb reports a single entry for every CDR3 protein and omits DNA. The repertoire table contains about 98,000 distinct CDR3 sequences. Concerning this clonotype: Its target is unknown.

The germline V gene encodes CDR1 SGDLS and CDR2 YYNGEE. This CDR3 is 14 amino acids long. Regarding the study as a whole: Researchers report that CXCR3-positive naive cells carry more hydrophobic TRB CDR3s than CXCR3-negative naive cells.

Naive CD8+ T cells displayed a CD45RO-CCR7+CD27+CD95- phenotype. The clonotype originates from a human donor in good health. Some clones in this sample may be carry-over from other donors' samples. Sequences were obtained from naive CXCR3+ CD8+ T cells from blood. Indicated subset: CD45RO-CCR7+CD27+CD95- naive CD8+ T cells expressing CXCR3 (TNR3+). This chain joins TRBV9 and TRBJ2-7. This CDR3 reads CASSVAATAYEQYF.